The clone carrying this T cell receptor beta chain was detected only a few times. Its matching antigen is unknown. PCR primers comprised 60 Vbeta and 13 Jbeta primers. Here immunoSEQ multiplex PCR was the method, and the copy in TCRdb shows in-frame clones only, minus some. This sample has 100,000 to 150,000 clones, with 10% to 13% found just once. This sample is part of a study of cytomegalovirus exposure and HLA in healthy donors. Study at large: Genetic ancestry analysis placed around 76% of the 398 donors that were genotyped in the Caucasian-associated cluster.

V lost 0 bases to trimming and J lost 2 bases, with 6 bases between them. The V gene's germline CDR1 is SGHNT and CDR2 YYREEE (reference sequence). CDR3 length equals 13 residues. The study's findings and limits: TRBV6-2, TRBV6-3 and some other V segments were excluded as indistinguishable. There was a cluster of highly shared sequence variants that was likely a sequencing artifact. As was reported, the HLA-A and HLA-B alleles of most subjects were accurately predicted from TCR beta sequences.

The rearrangement joins TRBV5-4 to TRBJ2-7, with unresolved D. The sequencing sample was made of PBMCs. The sequence derives from a woman younger than 30 in good health and CMV-seropositive. As DNA, the CDR3 is TGTGCCAGCAGCTTGGGAGGTCCCTACGAGCAGTACTTC. This gives the protein CASSLGGPYEQYF.